The following is a TCR beta chain sequence with its context. The sample is drawn from a study of shared clonotypes between healthy human individuals. Trimming stripped 4 bases from V and 5 bases from J, with 18 bases between. This CDR3 has 15 residues. Germline V gene lookup returns CDR1 SGHNT and CDR2 YYREEE (reference sequence). Using immunoSEQ multiplex PCR, the repertoire was profiled, and TCRdb retains in-frame clones only, with some absent. The sample has roughly 2,500,000 clones, over 85% seen once. This sequence joins TRBV5-4 and TRBJ2-5, with D unresolved. This receptor was identified in a man younger than 30 in good health. Some clones in this sample may be carry-over from other donors' samples. Input material: naive CD4+ T cells from PBMCs. Specified subset: CD45RA+ positively selected. The CDR3 nucleotides read TGTGCCAGCAGCGCCAGCCGAATCACCGGCGAGACCCAGTACTTC. The encoded protein is CASSASRITGETQYF.